What follows are 21 T cell receptor beta chains derived from one specimen sequenced in a study of cytomegalovirus exposure and HLA in healthy donors. Profiling relied on immunoSEQ multiplex PCR, and the TCRdb table lists in-frame clones only, not all of them. In the table there are tens of thousands of clones, 95% to 97% of which are singletons. The material sequenced was PBMCs. These TCRs come from a man between 18 and 29 years old in good health and CMV-seronegative.

CDR3 DNA sequence: TGTGCCAGCAGGCTAGGAGAAAGCTCCTACAATGAGCAGTTCTTC. Translating gives CASRLGESSYNEQFF. The V call is TRBV11-1, the J call TRBJ2-1; unclear D gene. Trimming cost V 6 bases and J 0 bases, with 12 bases left between them. The CDR3 contains 15 residues. The germline V gene encodes CDR1 SGHAT and CDR2 FQDESV (reference sequence).

The genes are TRBV23-1 and TRBJ2-4; 8 nucleotides line up with TRBD1. TRBV23-1 is flagged as an ORF with uncertain function. Losses at the gene ends were 4 bases for V and 2 bases for J; bases not matched to a gene: 7. The CDR3 loop spans 16 amino acids. The CDR3 is CASSPLDRDTKNIQYF. As DNA, the CDR3 is TGCGCCAGCAGTCCTTTGGACAGGGATACCAAAAACATTCAGTACTTC.

The chain joins TRBV27 to TRBJ2-7, with 11 bases lining up with TRBD1. The CDR3 loop spans 14 amino acids. CDR1 and CDR2 (germline): MNHEY, SMNVEV (reference sequence). With V trimmed by 2 bases and J by 5 bases, 2 bases remained unmatched. This CDR3 is CASSLGQGAHEQYF. CDR3 DNA sequence: TGTGCCAGCAGTTTAGGACAGGGGGCGCACGAGCAGTACTTC.

This clone appeared once. V and J are TRBV4-1 and TRBJ2-2; 8 nucleotides line up with TRBD1. J was trimmed by 1 base and V by 4 bases; bases with no gene match: 5. The CDR3 consists of 16 residues. CDR1 and CDR2 from the germline V gene are MGHRA and YSYEKL. CDR3 amino acids: CASSLHGQGNTGELFF. As DNA, the CDR3 is TGCGCCAGCAGCCTCCACGGACAGGGGAACACCGGGGAGCTGTTTTTT.

The chain employs TRBV11-3 and TRBJ2-3; D perhaps matches TRBD2 (6 bases). CDR3 length equals 15 residues. V was shortened by 3 bases and J by 1 base, with 11 bases between the two germline ends. The V gene's germline CDR1 is SGHNT and CDR2 YENEEA. Written as DNA, the CDR3 is TGTGCCAGCAGCTTCCGTGGAGGGGGCACAGATACGCAGTATTTT. Translating it yields CASSFRGGGTDTQYF. Together with reference TRBV11-3 and TRBJ2-3, the CDR3 gives the full variable domain: EAGVVQSPRYKIIEKKQPVAFWCNPISGHNTLYWYLQNLGQGPELLIRYENEEAVDDSQLPKDRFSAERLKGVDSTLKIQPAELGDSAVYLCASSFRGGGTDTQYFGPGTRLTVL.

The rearrangement joins TRBV19 to TRBJ1-5; TRBD1 is a possible D gene (5 bases). The CDR3 runs 13 residues. Trimming shortened V by 7 bases and J by 3 bases, and 10 bases separated the two germline ends. Per the germline V gene, CDR1 is LNHDA and CDR2 is SQIVND (reference sequence). CDR3 protein: CASKDRLNQPQHF. CDR3 coding DNA: TGTGCCAGTAAAGACAGACTCAATCAGCCCCAGCATTTT.

This chain joins TRBV7-2 and TRBJ2-5, with D tentatively TRBD1 (5 bases). The germline CDR1 and CDR2 sequences are SGHTA and FQGNSA. With 8 bases removed from V and 7 bases from J, the gap between germline ends came to 14 bases. The length of the CDR3 is 12 residues. CDR3 region: CASSGAAPTQYF. The CDR3 bases are TGTGCCAGCTCTGGGGCAGCCCCGACCCAGTACTTC.

The chain combines TRBV15 with TRBJ2-6; no firm D call. Germline CDR1 is LNHNV and CDR2 is YYDKDF (reference sequence). The CDR3 covers 15 residues. V dropped 0 bases and J dropped 10 bases, with 13 bases sitting between them. This CDR3 is CATSRDVKSANVLTF. CDR3 coding DNA: TGTGCCACCAGCAGAGATGTGAAGAGCGCAAACGTCCTGACTTTC. Full variable domain (rest looked up from reference TRBV15 and TRBJ2-6): DAMVIQNPRYQVTQFGKPVTLSCSQTLNHNVMYWYQQKSSQAPKLLFHYYDKDFNNEADTPDNFQSRRPNTSFCFLDIRSPGLGDTAMYLCATSRDVKSANVLTFGAGSRLTVL.

The sample holds a few counts of this clone. The CDR3 region has the DNA TGTGCCAGCAGTGACTCTGGGACTAGCGATTACAATGAGCAGTTCTTC. Amino acid sequence: CASSDSGTSDYNEQFF. The gene calls are TRBV6-4 and TRBJ2-1, with 10 positions matching TRBD2. The germline gives CDR1 MRHNA, CDR2 SNTAGT. The V segment lost 0 bases and the J segment 4 bases; nucleotides outside the gene matches: 3. This CDR3 spans 16 amino acids.

The V call is TRBV11-3, the J call TRBJ1-1, with D uncertain. CDR1 is SGHNT and CDR2 is YENEEA in the germline V gene. The CDR3 is 13 residues long. The germline V and J ends were trimmed by 8 bases and 0 bases, with 10 bases remaining between them. The chain's CDR3 is CASCRKLNTEAFF. In DNA form, the CDR3 reads TGTGCCAGCTGCAGAAAATTGAACACTGAAGCTTTCTTT.

The CDR3: CASSRGQGAMSNQPQHF. CDR3 DNA sequence: TGTGCCAGTAGTAGAGGACAGGGGGCGATGAGCAATCAGCCCCAGCATTTT. This sequence joins TRBV19 and TRBJ1-5; 11 bases line up with TRBD1. CDR3 length: 17 amino acids. Germline trimming cut 4 bases from V and 1 base from J; bases unmatched to any gene: 6. Germline lookup yields CDR1 LNHDA and CDR2 SQIVND (reference sequence).

The chain couples TRBV19 to TRBJ2-1; 7 nucleotides match TRBD2. CDR1 is LNHDA and CDR2 is SQIVND in the germline V gene (reference sequence). The CDR3 runs 14 residues. The V gene end was trimmed by 5 bases and the J gene end by 6 bases; junction bases not matched to a gene: 7. CDR3 region: CASSSQRGSNEQFF. CDR3 bases: TGTGCCAGTAGTTCCCAGCGGGGATCCAATGAGCAGTTCTTC.

The rearrangement links TRBV7-9 to TRBJ2-1; 7 positions agree with TRBD2. CDR1 is SEHNR, CDR2 FQNEAQ, per germline (reference sequence). V lost 5 bases, J lost 0 bases, and 7 bases stayed unmatched. The CDR3 runs 16 residues. CDR3 amino acids: CASSPREVSSYNEQFF. The DNA for the CDR3 is TGTGCCAGCAGCCCCCGGGAGGTGAGCTCCTACAATGAGCAGTTCTTC. Complete variable domain (other parts from reference TRBV7-9 and TRBJ2-1): DTGVSQNPRHKITKRGQNVTFRCDPISEHNRLYWYRQTLGQGPEFLTYFQNEAQLEKSRLLSDRFSAERPKGSFSTLEIQRTEQGDSAMYLCASSPREVSSYNEQFFGPGTRLTVL.

The chain is built from TRBV15 and TRBJ1-2; unclear D gene. Trimming pared 5 bases from V and 2 bases from J, leaving 12 bases between. CDR3 size: 14 residues. Germline V lookup: CDR1 LNHNV, CDR2 YYDKDF (reference sequence). CDR3 loop: CATSRGGGNYGYTF. In DNA form, the CDR3 reads TGTGCCACCAGCCGTGGAGGAGGGAACTATGGCTACACCTTC.

The V call is TRBV4-1, the J call TRBJ1-4, with TRBD1 identical over 8 bases. The CDR3 has 17 residues. The germline V gene encodes CDR1 MGHRA and CDR2 YSYEKL. Trimming removed 3 bases from V and 0 bases from J; junction bases left unmatched: 6. The CDR3 DNA reads as TGCGCCAGCAGCCAGTCCGGGACAGGAGCAACTAATGAAAAACTGTTTTTT. Translation gives CASSQSGTGATNEKLFF.

CDR3 sequence (DNA): TGCGCCAGCAGTGAGTCTTTCACCGAGCTCGGGGAGCAGTACTTC. Translated: CASSESFTELGEQYF. This chain uses TRBV10-1 with TRBJ2-7; D gene unclear. Germline loops: CDR1 WNHNN, CDR2 SYGVQD (reference sequence). Trimming stripped 0 bases from V and 7 bases from J, with 16 bases between. The CDR3 runs to 15 residues.

The chain carries TRBV25-1 and TRBJ1-2; TRBD1 aligns across 7 bases. Germline loops: CDR1 MGHDK, CDR2 SYGVNS. The CDR3 length is 14 residues. Trimming took 8 bases from V and 2 from J; bases not matched to a gene: 8. CDR3 loop: CASSRAGGNYGYTF. CDR3 coding DNA: TGTGCCAGCTCGAGGGCAGGGGGGAACTATGGCTACACCTTC.

The V gene is TRBV6-6, the J gene TRBJ1-1, with 11 nucleotides matching TRBD1. The germline gives CDR1 MNHNY, CDR2 SVGAGI (reference sequence). Trimming removed 10 bases from V and 0 bases from J; junction bases left unmatched: 4. The CDR3 spans 14 residues. CDR3 protein: CAIGTGGLNTEAFF. The CDR3 DNA follows: TGTGCCATCGGGACAGGGGGGTTGAACACTGAAGCTTTCTTT.

This clone was counted a few times. The chain uses TRBV7-9 and TRBJ2-1; TRBD1 aligns across 7 bases. The CDR3 is 12 amino acids. Germline V gives CDR1 SEHNR, CDR2 FQNEAQ (reference sequence). V shed 5 bases, J shed 12 bases, and the junction held 7 bases outside the gene matches. CDR3 DNA: TGTGCCAGCAGCCCCAGGGGGTTAGGGCAGTTCTTC. It specifies CASSPRGLGQFF.

Written as DNA, the CDR3 is TGTGCCAGCAGTTCTAGCGGGCATGAGCAGTTCTTC. Its protein is CASSSSGHEQFF. This chain connects TRBV7-8 to TRBJ2-1, with 8 bases matching TRBD2. The V segment lost 6 bases and the J segment 8 bases; nucleotides outside the gene matches: 3. This CDR3 region has 12 residues. The germline V gene has CDR1 SGHVS and CDR2 FQNEAQ.

This sequence joins TRBV15 and TRBJ1-3; 10 bases map to TRBD1. V gave up 6 bases and J gave up 8 bases; unmatched junction bases: 4. The germline V gene encodes CDR1 LNHNV and CDR2 YYDKDF (reference sequence). This CDR3 comprises 13 residues. The CDR3 sequence: CATRGQGTHTIYF. The CDR3 nucleotides are TGTGCCACCAGGGGACAGGGGACTCACACCATATATTTT.